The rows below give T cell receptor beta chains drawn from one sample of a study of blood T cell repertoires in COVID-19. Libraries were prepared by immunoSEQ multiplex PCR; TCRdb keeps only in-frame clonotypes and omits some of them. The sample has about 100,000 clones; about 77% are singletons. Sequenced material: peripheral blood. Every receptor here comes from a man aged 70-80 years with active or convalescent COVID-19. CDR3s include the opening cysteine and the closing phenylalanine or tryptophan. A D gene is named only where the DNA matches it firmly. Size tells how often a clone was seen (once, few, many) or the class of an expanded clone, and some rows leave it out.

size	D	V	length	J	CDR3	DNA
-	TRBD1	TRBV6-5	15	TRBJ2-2	CASLRQGAITGELFF	TGTGCCAGCCTTCGCCAGGGGGCGATTACCGGGGAGCTGTTTTTT
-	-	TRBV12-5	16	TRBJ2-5	CASGLVIGQTLETQYF	TGTGCTAGTGGTTTGGTTATCGGACAGACCTTAGAGACCCAGTACTTC
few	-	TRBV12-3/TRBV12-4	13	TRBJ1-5	CASSLSTRQPQHF	TGTGCCAGCAGTCTTTCGACGAGGCAGCCCCAGCATTTT
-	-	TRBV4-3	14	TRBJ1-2	CASSQDLRGNGYTF	TGCGCCAGCAGCCAAGACCTACGGGGAAATGGCTACACCTTC
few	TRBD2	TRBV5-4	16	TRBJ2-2	CASSFTSGSTTGELFF	TGTGCCAGCAGCTTCACTAGCGGGAGCACCACCGGGGAGCTGTTTTTT
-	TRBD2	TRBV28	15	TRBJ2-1	CASSAPGLGYNEQFF	TGTGCCAGCAGCGCCCCGGGACTAGGATACAATGAGCAGTTCTTC
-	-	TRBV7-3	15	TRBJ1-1	CASSPNPDKNTEAFF	TGTGCCAGCAGCCCAAATCCCGACAAGAACACTGAAGCTTTCTTT
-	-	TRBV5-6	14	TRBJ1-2	CASSLDPVGYGYTF	TGTGCCAGCAGCTTGGACCCGGTTGGCTATGGCTACACCTTC
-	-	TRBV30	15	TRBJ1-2	CAWRGGRMTFYGYTF	TGTGCCTGGAGGGGGGGACGGATGACTTTCTATGGCTACACCTTC
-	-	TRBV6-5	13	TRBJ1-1	CASSYTRTSEAFF	TGTGCCAGCAGTTACACCCGGACAAGTGAAGCTTTCTTT
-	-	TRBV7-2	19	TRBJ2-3	CASRQGTSGQKVGTDTQYF	TGTGCCAGTCGACAGGGCACTAGCGGACAAAAGGTTGGCACAGATACGCAGTATTTT
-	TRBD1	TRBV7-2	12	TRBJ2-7	CASSPGGVEQYF	TGTGCCAGCAGCCCAGGGGGAGTCGAGCAGTACTTC
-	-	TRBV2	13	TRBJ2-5	CASIREPSGTQYF	TGTGCCAGCATAAGGGAGCCGAGTGGGACCCAGTACTTC
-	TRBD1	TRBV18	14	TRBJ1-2	CASSPEGAPYGYTF	TGTGCCAGCTCACCAGAGGGGGCACCCTATGGCTACACCTTC
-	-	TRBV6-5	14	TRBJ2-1	CASRIYSDYNEQFF	TGTGCCAGCAGAATTTATAGCGACTACAATGAGCAGTTCTTC
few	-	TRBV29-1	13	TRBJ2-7	CSVEGGTTYEQYF	TGCAGCGTTGAAGGCGGGACGACCTACGAGCAGTACTTC
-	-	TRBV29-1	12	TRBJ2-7	CSVSRGFYEQYF	TGCAGCGTTTCGCGGGGCTTCTACGAGCAGTACTTC
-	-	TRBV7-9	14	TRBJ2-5	CASSSRHHQETQYF	TGTGCCAGCAGCTCCCGACACCATCAAGAGACCCAGTACTTC
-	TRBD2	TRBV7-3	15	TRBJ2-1	CASSLGTSGGNEQFF	TGTGCCAGCAGCTTAGGGACTAGCGGGGGCAATGAGCAGTTCTTC
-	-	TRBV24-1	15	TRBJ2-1	CATSDLRGTFNEQFF	TGTGCCACCAGTGATTTACGGGGAACCTTTAATGAGCAGTTCTTC
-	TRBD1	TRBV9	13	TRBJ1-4	CASSVGDREKLFF	TGTGCCAGCAGCGTAGGGGACAGGGAAAAACTGTTTTTT
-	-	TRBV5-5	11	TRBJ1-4	CASSLNEKLFF	TGTGCCAGCAGCCTCAATGAAAAACTGTTTTTT
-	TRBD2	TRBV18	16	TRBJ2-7	CASSPPRSGRADEQYF	TGTGCCAGCTCACCACCCAGAAGCGGGAGGGCCGACGAGCAGTACTTC
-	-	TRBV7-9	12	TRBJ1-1	CASSLGGGRTFF	TGTGCCAGCAGCTTAGGAGGGGGTCGGACTTTCTTT
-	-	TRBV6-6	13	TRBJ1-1	CASSTTGITEAFF	TGTGCCAGCAGTACAACAGGGATTACTGAAGCTTTCTTT
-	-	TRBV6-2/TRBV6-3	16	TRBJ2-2	CASSSRRVEYTGELFF	TGTGCCAGCAGTTCCCGCAGGGTAGAATACACCGGGGAGCTGTTTTTT
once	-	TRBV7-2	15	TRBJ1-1	CASSTRTGTNTEAFF	TGTGCCAGCAGCACGCGAACAGGAACGAACACTGAAGCTTTCTTT
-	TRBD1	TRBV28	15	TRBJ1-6	CASSPEGAVNSPLHF	TGTGCCAGCAGCCCCGAGGGGGCGGTTAATTCACCCCTCCACTTT
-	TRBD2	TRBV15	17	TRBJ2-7	CATSRDSGVAGTHEQYF	TGTGCCACCAGCAGAGATAGCGGGGTAGCGGGGACCCACGAGCAGTACTTC
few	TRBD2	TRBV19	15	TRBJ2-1	CASSMGGSGRAEQFF	TGTGCCAGTAGTATGGGAGGTAGCGGGAGGGCCGAGCAGTTCTTC
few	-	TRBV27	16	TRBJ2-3	CASSSRAQRGTDTQYF	TGTGCCAGCAGTTCCCGGGCACAGAGGGGCACAGATACGCAGTATTTT
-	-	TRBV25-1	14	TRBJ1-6	CASSKSSYNSPLHF	TGTGCCAGCAGTAAGAGCTCCTATAATTCACCCCTCCACTTT
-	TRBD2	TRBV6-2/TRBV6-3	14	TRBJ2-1	CASSSSGRAGEQFF	TGTGCCAGCAGTAGTAGCGGGAGGGCCGGTGAGCAGTTCTTC
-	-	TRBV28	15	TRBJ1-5	CASGKLQRGHQPQHF	TGTGCCAGCGGGAAGTTACAGCGGGGGCATCAGCCCCAGCATTTT
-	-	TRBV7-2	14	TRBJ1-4	CASSSRVTNEKLFF	TGTGCCAGCAGCTCCAGGGTGACTAATGAAAAACTGTTTTTT
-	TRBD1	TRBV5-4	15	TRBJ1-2	CASSRNTGANYGYTF	TGTGCCAGCAGCCGTAATACAGGGGCTAACTATGGCTACACCTTC
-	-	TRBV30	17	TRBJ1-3	CAWSAHLPLLAGNTIYF	TGTGCCTGGAGTGCCCATTTGCCACTTTTAGCTGGAAACACCATATATTTT
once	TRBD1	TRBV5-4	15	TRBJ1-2	CASSLGGTGDYGYTF	TGTGCCAGCAGCTTGGGGGGGACAGGGGACTATGGCTACACCTTC
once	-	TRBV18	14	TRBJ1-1	CASSPDRLNTEAFF	TGTGCCAGCTCACCCGACAGATTGAACACTGAAGCTTTCTTT